These 9 T cell receptor beta chains share one sample of origin, sequenced in a study of spatial heterogeneity in lung cancer (dated by TCRdb to between 2019 and 2020). Library preparation employed 5' RACE. Sequenced on a NextSeq 500. The public sequencing data were trimmed at Q25 with fastp and processed into clonotypes with MiXCR by TCRdb, which kept only in-frame beta chains. CDR3 protein sequences are deduplicated, and each keeps its most common genes and DNA. The sample table holds some 13,000 distinct CDR3 sequences, of which 13% to 15% were seen once. The ten biggest clones cover 2% to 3% of the sample. This specimen's time point label, per the study, means: sample taken at primary tumor resection. For TCR sequencing, whole RNA was extracted from tumor and nontumor lung tissue, or from cryopreserved PBMC samples, and no cell sorting was done. The material sequenced was PBMCs, taken at surgery. The receptors shown here come from a female donor with early-stage non-small cell lung cancer.

This sequence joins TRBV6-2 or TRBV6-3 and TRBJ2-7, with TRBD2 matching 8 bases. The CDR3 has 15 residues. The germline V gene encodes CDR1 MNHEY and CDR2 SVGEGT. V lost 11 bases, J lost 1 base, and 13 bases stayed unmatched. As DNA, the CDR3 is TGTGCCGGGGCGAGAAGCGGGAGTCTTTCCTACGAGCAGTACTTC. This sequence encodes CAGARSGSLSYEQYF.

This clonotype is medium-sized within its sample. This chain uses TRBV3-1 with TRBJ2-1; D call uncertain. The ends were cut back, 1 base at V and 3 bases at J, with 10 bases in the middle. The germline gives CDR1 LGHDT, CDR2 YNNKEL (reference sequence). This CDR3 contains 15 residues. DNA of the CDR3: TGTGCCAGCAGCCAAGGGAGAGTATTCTACAATGAGCAGTTCTTC. Its protein product is CASSQGRVFYNEQFF.

Judged by abundance, this clonotype is medium-sized (0.01 to 0.1%). V gene TRBV2 combines with J gene TRBJ2-7; TRBD1 matches at 8 bases. Germline loops: CDR1 SNHLY, CDR2 FYNNEI. The CDR3 loop spans 16 amino acids. The trim removed 6 bases at V and 7 bases at J, leaving 17 bases unmatched. The CDR3 DNA sequence: TGTGCCAGCAGAGCTGGGACAGGAGGCGGGTTGGGGGAGCAGTACTTC. Residues: CASRAGTGGGLGEQYF.

The table lists this clonotype with many counts. CDR3 sequence reads: CASSGETQYF. As DNA, the CDR3 is TGTGCCAGCTCGGGGGAGACGCAGTATTTT. The genes are TRBV2 and TRBJ2-3; a possible D gene is TRBD2 (6 bases). CDR1 and CDR2 (germline): SNHLY, FYNNEI. The CDR3 has 10 residues. Trimming removed 8 bases from V and 9 bases from J, with 9 bases in between.

This clonotype has at least ten counts. The chain links TRBV5-1 to TRBJ1-2; D gene unclear. V was clipped by 2 bases and J by 6 bases, with 11 bases between them. The CDR3 totals 13 residues. Germline V gives CDR1 SGHRS, CDR2 YFSETQ. The CDR3, as DNA: TGCGCCAGCAGCTTTGGCGGCGGAGATGGCTACACCTTC. It codes for CASSFGGGDGYTF.

This sequence joins TRBV29-1 and TRBJ2-1; TRBD1 is a possible D gene (6 bases). The CDR3 consists of 10 residues. The germline V and J ends were trimmed by 2 bases and 12 bases, with 8 bases remaining between them. The germline CDR1 and CDR2 sequences are SQVTM and ANQGSEA. The CDR3 DNA follows: TGCAGCGTTGAACAGGGGTCGCAGTTCTTC. Protein: CSVEQGSQFF.

In its sample, this clonotype is medium-sized (0.01 to 0.1%). The chain employs TRBV18 and TRBJ1-1; possibly TRBD1 for D (5 bases). Germline CDR1 KGHSH, CDR2 LQKENI. This CDR3 has 15 amino acids. Deletions cut 4 bases from V and 7 bases from J, with 19 bases between. The CDR3 spells CASSLLQGPVVEAFF. The CDR3 DNA follows: TGTGCCAGCTCACTCCTCCAGGGCCCTGTTGTTGAAGCTTTCTTT.

This clonotype was seen at least ten times. The chain has TRBV5-1 and TRBJ2-1; D remains ambiguous. The CDR3 consists of 15 residues. The V end lost 0 bases, the J end lost 1 base, and 8 bases lay between the germline ends. Per germline, CDR1 SGHRS and CDR2 YFSETQ. The CDR3, as DNA: TGCGCCAGCAGCTTGGGGGGATATTCCTACAATGAGCAGTTCTTC. This gives the protein CASSLGGYSYNEQFF. The full variable domain, completed using reference TRBV5-1 and TRBJ2-1, is KAGVTQTPRYLIKTRGQQVTLSCSPISGHRSVSWYQQTPGQGLQFLFEYFSETQRNKGNFPGRFSGRQFSNSRSEMNVSTLELGDSALYLCASSLGGYSYNEQFFGPGTRLTVL.

This clonotype showed up many times. The CDR3 loop is CASGASGNRKEQFF. As DNA, the CDR3 is TGTGCCAGCGGTGCTAGCGGTAACCGAAAAGAGCAGTTCTTC. The chain is built from TRBV11-1 and TRBJ2-1, with TRBD2 matching over 7 bases. Germline V gene data show CDR1 as SGHAT and CDR2 as FQDESV (reference sequence). J was trimmed by 10 bases and V by 8 bases; bases with no gene match: 14. The CDR3 covers 14 residues.